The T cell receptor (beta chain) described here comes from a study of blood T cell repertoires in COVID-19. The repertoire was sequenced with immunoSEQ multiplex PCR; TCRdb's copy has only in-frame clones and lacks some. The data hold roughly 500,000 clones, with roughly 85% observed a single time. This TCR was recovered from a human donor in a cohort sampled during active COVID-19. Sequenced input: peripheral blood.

The CDR3 spells CASSAPGTEAYYGYTF. CDR3 nucleotides: TGTGCCAGCAGTGCCCCCGGGACAGAAGCTTACTATGGCTACACCTTC. This chain links TRBV6-1 with TRBJ1-2, with 7 nucleotides matching TRBD1. This CDR3 region has 16 residues. The V segment lost 4 bases and the J segment 3 bases; nucleotides outside the gene matches: 11. Germline V gives CDR1 MNHNS, CDR2 SASEGT.